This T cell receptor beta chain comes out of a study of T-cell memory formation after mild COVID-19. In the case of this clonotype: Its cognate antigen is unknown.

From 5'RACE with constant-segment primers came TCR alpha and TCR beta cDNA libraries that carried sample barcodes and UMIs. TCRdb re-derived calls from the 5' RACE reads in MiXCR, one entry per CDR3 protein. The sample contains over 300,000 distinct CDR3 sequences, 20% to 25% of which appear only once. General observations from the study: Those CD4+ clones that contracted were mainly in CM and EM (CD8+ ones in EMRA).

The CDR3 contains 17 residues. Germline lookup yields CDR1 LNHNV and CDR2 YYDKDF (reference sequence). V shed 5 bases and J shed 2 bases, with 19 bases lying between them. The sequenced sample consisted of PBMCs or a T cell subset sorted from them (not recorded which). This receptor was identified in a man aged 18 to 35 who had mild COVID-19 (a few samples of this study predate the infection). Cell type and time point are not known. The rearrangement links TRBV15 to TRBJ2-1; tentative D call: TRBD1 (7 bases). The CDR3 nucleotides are TGTGCCACCAGCCTCCTGGGGGGCAGGGGGGCCTACAATGAGCAGTTCTTC. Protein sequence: CATSLLGGRGAYNEQFF.